This T cell receptor (beta chain) was observed in a study of OX40 agonist ivuxolimab in advanced cancers. On the study more broadly: Earlier anti-PD-1, anti-PD-L1 or anti-CTLA-4 therapy was permitted; around 40% had received some. The study, taken as a whole, reports: Some of the lowest clonal expansion was seen in partial responders at 0.1-3.0 mg/kg. The CD4+ and CD8+ T cells in the blood had expanded clonally by week 6 at 0.1 to 3.0 mg/kg. Determination of antigen specificity was not performed for the expanded peripheral T cells.

Generated by immunoSEQ multiplex PCR, the TCRdb table keeps only in-frame clones and is missing some. The profile shows about 73,000 clones, 80% to 90% of them singletons. Germline-derived CDR1 and CDR2 are GTSNPN and SVGIG (reference sequence). The J segment lost 6 bases and the V segment lost 7 bases, leaving 12 bases of the junction unmatched. The CDR3 has 14 amino acids. On this clone itself: The target antigen is unknown.

This TCR was recovered from an adult with an advanced solid tumor such as melanoma, head and neck, liver or kidney cancer. V and J are TRBV30 and TRBJ2-1; 7 nucleotides agree with TRBD2. The source material was CD4+ or CD8+ T cells sorted from blood, sampled in a trial of the OX40 agonist ivuxolimab. CDR3 protein: CASPGLAVRNEQFF. Written as DNA, the CDR3 is TGTGCCTCCCCGGGTCTAGCGGTTCGCAATGAGCAGTTCTTC.